This entry concerns a single TCR beta chain. The record originates from a study of blood T cell repertoires in COVID-19. Study details: The origin of the acute and convalescent COVID-19 samples was the United States, Italy and Spain. Sources were T cells, B-cell-depleted T cells, or PBMCs; the material itself was cDNA or gDNA.

The J segment lost 9 bases and the V segment lost 10 bases, leaving 11 bases of the junction unmatched. Germline lookup yields CDR1 LNHDA and CDR2 SQIVND (reference sequence). There are 15 residues in the CDR3. Per the authors' pipeline: The assay estimated nucleated cells by amplifying reference gene primers. The data were produced by immunoSEQ multiplex PCR, yet TCRdb's version contains in-frame clones alone and is incomplete. That table gives V, J and clone size, and the DNA gave D and trimming. The table records approximately 120,000 clones, around 86% of them present only once. The genes are TRBV19 and TRBJ2-1, with 14 positions matching TRBD2. This clonotype was obtained from a man between 60 and 75 years old with acute or convalescent COVID-19. The specimen was peripheral blood. This CDR3 reads CATYSGTSGRREQFF. In nucleotides, the CDR3 is TGTGCCACTTACTCCGGGACTAGCGGGAGACGTGAGCAGTTCTTC.